This TCR beta chain was identified in a study of cytomegalovirus exposure and HLA in healthy donors. Amplification used 60 Vbeta primers and 13 Jbeta primers. The repertoire was sequenced with immunoSEQ multiplex PCR; TCRdb's copy has only in-frame clones and lacks some. Of 100,000 to 150,000 clones listed, roughly three quarters were seen once; the top ten hold about 1%. Germline V lookup: CDR1 PRHDT, CDR2 FYEKMQ (reference sequence). V dropped 0 bases and J dropped 0; count of bases not matched to a gene: 2. The CDR3 is made up of 16 amino acids. Study-wide findings and caveats: Earlier results showed most TCR beta V segments being productive about 87% or about 30% of the time. A later analysis linked a missense variant in DCLRE1C to the trimming of TCR beta V and J genes.

As concerns this clone: Its antigen remains unidentified.

The TCR was taken from a male donor in good health and CMV-seronegative. V and J are TRBV13 and TRBJ2-3; 8 bases agree with TRBD2. Sequencing was performed on PBMCs. CDR3 sequence: CASSLGRGASTDTQYF. The CDR3 coding sequence is TGTGCCAGCAGCTTAGGGCGGGGGGCTAGCACAGATACGCAGTATTTT.